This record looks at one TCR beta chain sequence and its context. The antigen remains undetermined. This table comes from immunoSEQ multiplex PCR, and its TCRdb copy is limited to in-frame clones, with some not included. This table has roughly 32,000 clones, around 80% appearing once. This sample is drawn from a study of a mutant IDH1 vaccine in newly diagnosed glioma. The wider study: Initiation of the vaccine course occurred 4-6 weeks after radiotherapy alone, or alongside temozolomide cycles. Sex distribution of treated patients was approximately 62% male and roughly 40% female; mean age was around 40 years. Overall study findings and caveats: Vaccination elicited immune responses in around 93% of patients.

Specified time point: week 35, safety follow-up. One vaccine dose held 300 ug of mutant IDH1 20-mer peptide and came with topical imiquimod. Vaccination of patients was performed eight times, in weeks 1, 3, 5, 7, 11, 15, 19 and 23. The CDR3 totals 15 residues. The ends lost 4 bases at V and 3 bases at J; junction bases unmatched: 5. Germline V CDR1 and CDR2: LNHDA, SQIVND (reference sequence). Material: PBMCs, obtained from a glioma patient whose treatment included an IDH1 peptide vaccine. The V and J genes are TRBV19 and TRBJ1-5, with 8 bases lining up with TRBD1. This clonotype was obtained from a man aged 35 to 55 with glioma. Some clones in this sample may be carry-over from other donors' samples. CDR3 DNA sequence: TGTGCCAGTAGTACTTCAGGGGGCTTCAATCAGCCCCAGCATTTT. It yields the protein CASSTSGGFNQPQHF.